This T cell receptor (beta chain) was sequenced in a study of fetal regulatory T cell absence and autoimmunity. Germline V gives CDR1 LGHNA, CDR2 YNFKEQ. V dropped 2 bases and J dropped 12; count of bases not matched to a gene: 14. This CDR3 spans 17 amino acids. Assay used: immunoSEQ multiplex PCR; TCRdb lists only in-frame clones, some missing. The table includes some 87,000 clones, approximately 79% detected once. This clone was seen more than once but under ten times. This sequence originates from a male donor with IPEX syndrome. The chain is built from TRBV4-2 and TRBJ2-1, with TRBD2 matching 12 bases. The sample taken for sequencing was pancreas tissue. The CDR3 here is CASSQPTPGLAGYRQFF. CDR3 nucleotides: TGTGCCAGCAGCCAACCTACGCCGGGACTAGCGGGTTATAGGCAGTTCTTC.